Following are 27 T cell receptor beta chains from one sample sequenced in a study of T-cell reconstitution after alpha-beta-depleted transplantation in children (dated by TCRdb to 2016 to 2017). The receptor library was made with PCR. Sequenced using an Illumina HiSeq 2500. TCR libraries were prepared with molecular barcoding, using unique molecular identifiers to normalize TCRbeta repertoire quantification. TCRdb took the public reads, trimmed them with fastp at Q25, ran MiXCR for clone calling and kept in-frame beta chains. Rows with one shared CDR3 protein collapse into an entry with the most common genes and DNA. The sample yields around 100,000 distinct CDR3 sequences; around 5.9% were counted once. The top ten constitute roughly 6.1% of the sample. Reading the label with the study, this specimen's time point is: day 60 (about 2 months) after transplantation. This specimen's treatment or condition label, interpreted: allogeneic hematopoietic cell transplantation with graft depleted of TCRalphabeta T cells and CD19 B cells.

The sample here was PBMCs, mostly from graft donor cells, taken 60 days after TCRalphabeta/CD19-depleted stem cell transplant. These receptors were taken from a female patient aged 2 to 10 who had a stem cell transplant for Fanconi anemia, so the T cells may come from the graft donor.

Details on this clonotype: Because the CDR3 is missing its conserved closing phenylalanine or tryptophan, this is likely a read error. The chain employs TRBV12-3 or TRBV12-4 and TRBJ2-5; D is unclear. Trimming left V 3 bases short and J 4 bases short, with 3 bases between. CDR3 length: 11 amino acids. The CDR3 coding sequence is TGTGCCAGCAGTTTCAGAGAGACCCAGTACTCC. Its translation: CASSFRETQYS.

This clonotype was seen a few times. This chain links TRBV6-1 with TRBJ2-3; TRBD2 matches at 9 bases. Unmatched junction bases numbered 6, after V lost 2 bases and J lost 3 bases. Germline loops: CDR1 MNHNS, CDR2 SASEGT. CDR3 length: 16 amino acids. The CDR3 protein is CASSELSGSYTDTQYF. CDR3 coding DNA: TGTGCCAGCAGTGAACTTAGCGGGAGTTATACAGATACGCAGTATTTT.

This clonotype was counted a few times. V gene TRBV7-2 combines with J gene TRBJ2-5, with 13 bases fitting TRBD2. The CDR3 is 18 amino acids. Unmatched junction bases numbered 4, after V lost 0 bases and J lost 0 bases. The V gene's germline CDR1 is SGHTA and CDR2 FQGNSA. CDR3 nucleotide sequence: TGTGCCAGCAGCTTAGCGCGGACTAGCGGGGGTTACCAAGAGACCCAGTACTTC. Translation gives CASSLARTSGGYQETQYF.

This clonotype was picked up many times. CDR3 in DNA: TGTGCCAGCAGCCGCTCAGGGGGTAGGGACACTGAAGCTTTCTTT. Protein: CASSRSGGRDTEAFF. V and J are TRBV14 and TRBJ1-1; 7 bases are a match to TRBD1. The CDR3 spans 15 residues. V dropped 4 bases and J dropped 3; count of bases not matched to a gene: 8. CDR1 is SGHDN, CDR2 FVKESK, per germline.

This clonotype was observed at least ten times. The chain is built from TRBV12-3 or TRBV12-4 and TRBJ2-1, with 8 bases matching TRBD1. V shed 7 bases and J 2 bases; nucleotides not matched to a gene: 4. The CDR3 consists of 14 residues. In nucleotides, the CDR3 is TGTGCCAGCAAACAGGACAGGGCCTACAATGAGCAGTTCTTC. Residues: CASKQDRAYNEQFF.

Ten or more counts support this clonotype. The chain is built from TRBV5-6 and TRBJ2-7; D is undetermined. V was pared by 0 bases and J by 3 bases, with 7 bases between. The CDR3 spans 13 residues. Per the germline V gene, CDR1 is SGHDT and CDR2 is YYEEEE. CDR3: CASSLVDRYEQYF. Here the CDR3 DNA reads TGTGCCAGCAGCTTGGTAGACCGCTACGAGCAGTACTTC.

This clonotype occurred many times. V and J are TRBV6-1 and TRBJ2-3; D is uncertain. The CDR3 loop spans 13 amino acids. Germline lookup yields CDR1 MNHNS and CDR2 SASEGT. V lost 4 bases and J 2 bases, leaving 7 bases between the germline ends. The CDR3 region has the DNA TGTGCCAGCAGTGGTGCACACACAGATACGCAGTATTTT. It codes for CASSGAHTDTQYF.

V usage is TRBV5-1 and J usage is TRBJ1-6, with a possible D match to TRBD1 (6 bases). CDR3 length: 16 residues. V lost 0 bases and J lost 8, with 15 bases in between. Germline V lookup: CDR1 SGHRS, CDR2 YFSETQ. The CDR3 sequence is CASSLDPQGMDSPLHF. The CDR3 region has the DNA TGCGCCAGCAGCTTGGACCCCCAGGGGATGGATTCACCCCTCCACTTT.

This clonotype was seen at least ten times. The chain recombines TRBV28 with TRBJ2-7, with TRBD1 matching 7 bases. The germline CDR1 and CDR2 sequences are MDHEN and SYDVKM. CDR3 length: 13 amino acids. The V gene end was trimmed by 7 bases and the J gene end by 5 bases; junction bases not matched to a gene: 8. The CDR3 DNA reads TGTGCCAGCACCCTGACAGGGCAACACGAGCAGTACTTC. Protein product: CASTLTGQHEQYF.

This rearrangement joins TRBV7-2 to TRBJ1-2, with 7 bases that match TRBD1. Per germline, CDR1 SGHTA and CDR2 FQGNSA. The CDR3 has 16 residues. V gave up 1 base and J gave up 4 bases; unmatched junction bases: 9. The CDR3 sequence is CASSLGGPDRAYGYTF. The CDR3 DNA is TGTGCCAGCAGCTTAGGAGGCCCTGACAGGGCCTATGGCTACACCTTC.

This clonotype has only one observation. A much bigger clone sits one base away, suggesting this may be a read error. The chain couples TRBV12-5 to TRBJ2-4; D perhaps matches TRBD2 (6 bases). There are 15 residues in the CDR3. From germline, CDR1 is LGHNT and CDR2 FRNRAP. In nucleotides, the CDR3 is TGTGTTAGTGGTTTGGGGGGATTGGTCAAAAACATTCAGTACTTC. Its translation is CVSGLGGLVKNIQYF. Full variable domain (missing parts from reference TRBV12-5 and TRBJ2-4): DARVTQTPRHKVTEMGQEVTMRCQPILGHNTVFWYRQTMMQGLELLAYFRNRAPLDDSGMPKDRFSAEMPDATLATLKIQPSEPRDSAVYFCVSGLGGLVKNIQYFGAGTRLSVL.

Many counts were recorded for this clonotype. The chain employs TRBV16 and TRBJ1-4, with TRBD1 matching 7 bases. The V segment lost 0 bases and the J segment 17 bases; nucleotides outside the gene matches: 9. CDR1 is KGHSY, CDR2 FQNENV, per germline. The CDR3 loop spans 13 amino acids. The CDR3 sequence is CASSQSWRTGIFF. In nucleotides, the CDR3 is TGTGCCAGCAGCCAATCGTGGAGGACAGGAATTTTTTTT.

Comment on this clonotype: At one of its ends the junction is not consistent with the germline gene, which may arise from a read error. The CDR3 nucleotides read TGTGCCACCAGCCAAGATTATGGGGCTCTCTACGAGCAGTACTTC. Its protein is CATSQDYGALYEQYF. This chain joins TRBV3-1 and TRBJ2-7; a possible D gene is TRBD1 (5 bases). The CDR3 is made up of 15 amino acids. Germline V gene lookup returns CDR1 LGHDT and CDR2 YNNKEL (reference sequence).

This sequence joins TRBV7-9 and TRBJ2-3; D possibly uses TRBD1 or TRBD2 (5 bases each). V was cut by 7 bases and J by 3 bases, with 11 bases left in between. The CDR3 contains 13 residues. Germline V lookup: CDR1 SEHNR, CDR2 FQNEAQ (reference sequence). The CDR3 DNA is TGTGCCAGCACGGGACGGGTGACAGATACGCAGTATTTT. It yields the protein CASTGRVTDTQYF.

There are many counts of this clonotype. The genes are TRBV28 and TRBJ2-6, with 7 bases lining up with TRBD2. Germline V gives CDR1 MDHEN, CDR2 SYDVKM. The CDR3 is 16 residues long. V was pared by 7 bases and J by 0 bases, with 6 bases of the junction left unmatched. CDR3 nucleotides: TGTGCCAGCACCCCCTGGGAGGGCTCTGGGGCCAACGTCCTGACTTTC. Translation gives CASTPWEGSGANVLTF. Combining the CDR3 with reference TRBV28 and TRBJ2-6 gives the whole variable domain DVKVTQSSRYLVKRTGEKVFLECVQDMDHENMFWYRQDPGLGLRLIYFSYDVKMKEKGDIPEGYSVSREKKERFSLILESASTNQTSMYLCASTPWEGSGANVLTFGAGSRLTVL.

This clonotype was detected ten times or more. This chain links TRBV7-8 with TRBJ2-4; 13 bases agree with TRBD2. Germline V gives CDR1 SGHVS, CDR2 FQNEAQ. V lost 5 bases, J lost 8 bases, and 15 bases stayed unmatched. The length of the CDR3 is 18 residues. The CDR3 here is CASSRRGTSGETGDIQYF. In DNA form, the CDR3 reads TGTGCCAGCAGCCGAAGAGGGACTAGCGGGGAGACAGGAGACATTCAGTACTTC.

This chain uses TRBV7-2 with TRBJ2-4, with no clear D. The CDR3 has 15 amino acids. The V and J ends lost 5 bases and 1 base respectively, with 12 bases between them. CDR1 and CDR2 (germline): SGHTA, FQGNSA. The CDR3 protein is CASSLRPAAKNIQYF. In DNA, the CDR3 is TGTGCCAGCAGCCTTAGACCCGCGGCCAAAAACATTCAGTACTTC.

Many counts were recorded for this clonotype. The chain links TRBV20-1 to TRBJ2-1; TRBD2 agrees at 10 bases. The CDR3 covers 15 residues. Germline values: CDR1 DFQATT, CDR2 SNEGSKA (reference sequence). Trimming removed 1 base from V and 6 bases from J; junction bases left unmatched: 6. The CDR3 nucleotides are TGCAGTGCTAGAGGCGCTCTAGCGGGAGCCAATGAGCAGTTCTTC. It encodes CSARGALAGANEQFF.

A few counts support this clonotype. The chain couples TRBV5-1 to TRBJ2-7, with 7 bases lining up with TRBD1. Germline CDR1 and CDR2: SGHRS and YFSETQ. This CDR3 has 14 amino acids. V lost 6 bases, J lost 7 bases, and 13 bases stayed unmatched. CDR3 DNA: TGCGCCAGCAAATTTCGGGACAGCACGGGGGAGCAGTACTTC. It codes for CASKFRDSTGEQYF.

This clonotype was observed at least ten times. The chain uses TRBV9 and TRBJ2-5, with TRBD2 matching over 10 bases. The CDR3 loop spans 17 amino acids. Trimming cost V 3 bases and J 1 base; bases outside gene matches: 9. The germline V gene has CDR1 SGDLS and CDR2 YYNGEE. This chain's CDR3 is CASSATSGWTFQETQYF. The CDR3 bases are TGTGCCAGCAGCGCGACTAGCGGGTGGACTTTCCAAGAGACCCAGTACTTC.

The gene calls are TRBV7-3 and TRBJ2-5, with TRBD1 as a possible D gene (6 bases). Germline CDR1 is SGHTA and CDR2 is FQGTGA. Trimming removed 5 bases at V and 1 base at J, with 14 bases between. The CDR3 covers 15 residues. CDR3 amino acids: CASSLQARGQETQYF. The CDR3 DNA is TGTGCCAGCAGCCTCCAAGCCAGGGGCCAAGAGACCCAGTACTTC.

This clonotype showed up many times. The chain couples TRBV12-3 or TRBV12-4 to TRBJ2-7, with TRBD2 matching over 9 bases. The CDR3 length is 19 residues. V lost 6 bases and J lost 0; bases outside the gene matches: 18. CDR3 coding DNA: TGTGCCAGCAGGACCATACGCCCCTTAGCGCGGGAGGGCTCCTACGAGCAGTACTTC. This translates into CASRTIRPLAREGSYEQYF.

At least ten counts were recorded for this clonotype. V and J are TRBV29-1 and TRBJ2-1; 8 bases align to TRBD1. The CDR3 has 16 amino acids. From germline, CDR1 is SQVTM and CDR2 ANQGSEA. V shed 4 bases and J 9 bases; nucleotides not matched to a gene: 17. CDR3 region: CSVGHRTGLGASEQFF. The CDR3 nucleotides read TGCAGCGTTGGTCATAGGACAGGGTTAGGCGCAAGTGAGCAGTTCTTC.

This clonotype was detected ten times or more. The chain has TRBV28 and TRBJ2-3, with a possible D match to TRBD2 (6 bases). This CDR3 contains 15 residues. Germline-derived CDR1 and CDR2 are MDHEN and SYDVKM. Trimming cost V 3 bases and J 2 bases, with 12 bases left between them. CDR3 in amino acids: CASSFQGGVTDTQYF. The CDR3 DNA sequence: TGTGCCAGCAGTTTCCAGGGAGGCGTCACAGATACGCAGTATTTT.

The genes are TRBV20-1 and TRBJ1-5; 10 nucleotides match TRBD1. The ends lost 3 bases at V and 6 bases at J; junction bases unmatched: 5. The CDR3 has 14 residues. The germline V gene has CDR1 DFQATT and CDR2 SNEGSKA (reference sequence). The CDR3 DNA reads TGCAGTGCTAGTTTCCGGGACAGGGGTCAGCCCCAGCATTTT. Protein product: CSASFRDRGQPQHF.

In this sample, this clonotype turned up many times. V usage is TRBV29-1 and J usage is TRBJ2-4; D not certain. This CDR3 is 17 amino acids long. Germline V gene lookup returns CDR1 SQVTM and CDR2 ANQGSEA. Trimming pared 0 bases from V and 0 bases from J, leaving 15 bases between. Written as DNA, the CDR3 is TGCAGCGTTGAAGATTCAAAAGGTTGGGGAGCCAAAAACATTCAGTACTTC. It yields the protein CSVEDSKGWGAKNIQYF.

This clonotype came up a few times. The rearrangement joins TRBV7-2 to TRBJ2-5; TRBD2 aligns across 8 bases. J was trimmed by 4 bases and V by 3 bases; bases with no gene match: 4. This CDR3 is 14 amino acids long. Germline-derived CDR1 and CDR2 are SGHTA and FQGNSA. The CDR3 protein is CASSFQAGGETQYF. The CDR3 DNA follows: TGTGCCAGCAGCTTTCAGGCGGGGGGAGAGACCCAGTACTTC.